The 19 T cell receptor beta chains presented below share a single source sample, sequenced in a study of CD4+ T cells in melanoma. The protocol was immunoSEQ multiplex PCR, while the TCRdb copy is restricted to in-frame clones and leaves out a portion. Among about 55,000 clones listed, roughly 69% were seen once. Sequencing was carried out using tumor tissue. The receptors here all came from a human donor with melanoma.

This clone was detected a few times. The chain links TRBV7-3 to TRBJ2-2; D perhaps matches TRBD2 (6 bases). The V end lost 3 bases, the J end lost 3 bases, and 8 bases lay between the germline ends. The length of the CDR3 is 14 residues. The germline V gene encodes CDR1 SGHTA and CDR2 FQGTGA. The CDR3 nucleotides read TGTGCCAGCAGCTTTAGGGAGGACACCGGGGAGCTGTTTTTT. This codes for CASSFREDTGELFF.

By proportion, this clone is medium-sized. This specimen includes other DNA sequences encoding the same CDR3. The genes are TRBV7-9 and TRBJ1-1, with 10 bases lining up with TRBD1. The length of the CDR3 is 15 residues. With V trimmed by 4 bases and J by 2 bases, 4 bases remained unmatched. The germline gives CDR1 SEHNR, CDR2 FQNEAQ (reference sequence). The DNA of the CDR3 is TGTGCCAGCAGCTCGGACAGGGGGAGAAACACTGAAGCTTTCTTT. Protein product: CASSSDRGRNTEAFF.

The genes are TRBV7-9 and TRBJ2-1; D gene unclear. The V gene's germline CDR1 is SEHNR and CDR2 FQNEAQ (reference sequence). The CDR3 runs to 12 residues. Trimming took off 4 bases at V and 4 bases at J, with 5 bases between the two ends. CDR3 residues: CASSSAYNEQFF. The CDR3 DNA is TGTGCCAGCAGCTCTGCGTACAATGAGCAGTTCTTC.

J is TRBJ2-5 and V is TRBV5-1; possibly TRBD2 for D (6 bases). The CDR3 sequence is 15 residues long. Per germline, CDR1 SGHRS and CDR2 YFSETQ. The germline V and J ends were trimmed by 4 bases and 5 bases, with 18 bases remaining between them. CDR3 in DNA: TGCGCCAGCAGCCCGGACCCGACTAGGGAGGAGACCCAGTACTTC. Its translation: CASSPDPTREETQYF.

The V call is TRBV4-3, the J call TRBJ1-1; possible D gene TRBD1, 6 bases. Germline loops: CDR1 LGHNA, CDR2 YSLEER. V was trimmed by 5 bases and J by 1 base, leaving 11 bases between them. The length of the CDR3 is 14 residues. DNA for the CDR3: TGCGCCAGCAGCACCCGGACAGAGAACACTGAAGCTTTCTTT. Protein: CASSTRTENTEAFF.

The chain links TRBV5-4 to TRBJ1-2; 8 nucleotides match TRBD1. V dropped 2 bases and J dropped 4; count of bases not matched to a gene: 7. The CDR3 runs 15 residues. The germline gives CDR1 SGHNT, CDR2 YYREEE (reference sequence). The CDR3 reads CASSLGQGGFYGYTF. In nucleotides, the CDR3 is TGTGCCAGCAGCTTAGGACAGGGAGGGTTCTATGGCTACACCTTC.

The chain couples TRBV4-2 to TRBJ1-1, with D possibly TRBD1 on 5 matching bases. The V end was cut by 5 bases, the J end by 1 base, with 8 bases between. CDR1 is LGHNA, CDR2 YNFKEQ, per germline. The CDR3 is 13 amino acids. The CDR3 DNA sequence: TGTGCCAGCAGCGGGGGAGGGAACACTGAAGCTTTCTTT. As protein: CASSGGGNTEAFF.

Note on this clone: This may stem from a read error, because a much larger clone lies one nucleotide away. The V and J genes are TRBV5-6 and TRBJ2-7; D is uncertain. The V end was cut by 0 bases, the J end by 0 bases, with 4 bases between. This CDR3 spans 13 amino acids. CDR1 is SGHDT, CDR2 YYEEEE, per germline. As DNA, the CDR3 is TGTGCCAGCAGCTTGGGCAGCTCCTACGAGCAGTACTTC. Translated, it gives CASSLGSSYEQYF.

V and J are TRBV27 and TRBJ1-5, with 7 positions matching TRBD1. CDR1 is MNHEY and CDR2 is SMNVEV in the germline V gene (reference sequence). This CDR3 contains 16 residues. Trimming at V came to 2 bases and at J to 2 bases, leaving 6 bases not matched to a gene. The CDR3 reads CASSLTGAGGNQPQHF. The CDR3 region has the DNA TGTGCCAGCAGTTTAACAGGGGCGGGAGGCAATCAGCCCCAGCATTTT.

V usage is TRBV7-8 and J usage is TRBJ1-1; tentatively, D is TRBD1 (5 bases). V lost 5 bases, J lost 0 bases, and 16 bases lay in between. This CDR3 region has 16 residues. Germline CDR1 reads SGHVS; CDR2 reads FQNEAQ. The CDR3 DNA is TGTGCCAGCAGCCTCCAACCGGGGGTCATGAACACTGAAGCTTTCTTT. It translates to CASSLQPGVMNTEAFF.

The chain uses TRBV28 and TRBJ2-5, with 7 nucleotides matching TRBD1. TRBJ2-7 explains the end of the DNA better; the J call may be wrong. This CDR3 comprises 13 residues. CDR1 and CDR2 from the germline V gene are MDHEN and SYDVKM. This CDR3 is CASSRTGGHEQYF. The CDR3 bases are TGTGCCAGCTCTCGGACAGGCGGGCACGAGCAGTACTTC.

J is TRBJ2-3 and V is TRBV6-4; TRBD2 matches at 14 bases. J lost 6 bases, V lost 6 bases, and 11 bases had no gene match. Germline V gives CDR1 MRHNA, CDR2 SNTAGT. The CDR3 consists of 17 residues. The CDR3 coding sequence is TGTGCCAGCAGCGGGACTAGCGGGGGTAGTGGTGCGGATACGCAGTATTTT. Its translation: CASSGTSGGSGADTQYF.

This clone was recorded once. This chain joins TRBV6-6 and TRBJ1-5; D not resolved. V lost 0 bases and J lost 5, with 5 bases in between. The CDR3 contains 13 residues. Germline CDR1 and CDR2: MNHNY and SVGAGI (reference sequence). Written as DNA, the CDR3 is TGTGCCAGCAGTTACTCGGGTGATCAGCCCCAGCATTTT. It translates to CASSYSGDQPQHF.

The J gene is TRBJ2-1, the V gene TRBV12-1; the table's D call, TRBD2, was not checked against the DNA. TRBV12-1 is given as a pseudogene. This CDR3 spans 19 amino acids. CDR3 in amino acids: CASSPPGLAGGSSYNEQFF. The CDR3 DNA reads TGTGCCAGCAGCCCCCCAGGACTAGCGGGGGGGAGCTCCTACAATGAGCAGTTCTTC.

The gene calls are TRBV15 and TRBJ1-2; 10 bases are a match to TRBD1. V was clipped by 1 base and J by 5 bases; unmatched bases: 1. Germline CDR1 reads LNHNV; CDR2 reads YYDKDF (reference sequence). This CDR3 is 14 amino acids long. This CDR3 is CATSRGQGAYGYTF. The DNA of the CDR3 is TGTGCCACCAGCAGAGGACAGGGGGCGTATGGCTACACCTTC.

This clone was recorded once. The rearrangement uses TRBV11-2 and TRBJ1-3; no firm D call. The ends were cut back, 3 bases at V and 0 bases at J, with 12 bases in the middle. CDR1 is SGHAT, CDR2 FQNNGV, per germline. The CDR3 spans 16 residues. CDR3 sequence: CASSFFAAVSGNTIYF. CDR3 in DNA: TGTGCCAGCAGCTTTTTCGCGGCGGTCTCTGGAAACACCATATATTTT.

The gene calls are TRBV4-3 and TRBJ1-5; D unclear. With 4 bases removed from V and 2 bases from J, the gap between germline ends came to 12 bases. CDR1 and CDR2 (germline): LGHNA, YSLEER. This CDR3 has 15 amino acids. The CDR3 bases are TGCGCCAGCAGCCTGGATTCCCGAGGCAATCAGCCCCAGCATTTT. This gives the protein CASSLDSRGNQPQHF.

The CDR3 coding sequence is TGTGCCAGCAGGACAGGGGGCCGAGATCAGCCCCAGCATTTT. It yields the protein CASRTGGRDQPQHF. The gene calls are TRBV6-5 and TRBJ1-5; 10 nucleotides line up with TRBD1. The CDR3 is made up of 14 amino acids. Trimming took 6 bases from V and 5 from J; bases not matched to a gene: 4. CDR1 is MNHEY, CDR2 SVGAGI, per germline.

This sequence joins TRBV7-2 and TRBJ1-1; D ambiguous. Germline values: CDR1 SGHTA, CDR2 FQGNSA. V lost 3 bases and J lost 0, with 5 bases in between. The CDR3 is made up of 13 amino acids. Here the CDR3 reads CASSLTMNTEAFF. In DNA, the CDR3 is TGTGCCAGCAGCTTGACAATGAACACTGAAGCTTTCTTT.